The 24 T cell receptor beta chains reported below all come from one sample, sequenced in a study of cytomegalovirus exposure and HLA in healthy donors (dated by TCRdb to 2016 to 2017). Library prep was done by the immunoSEQ multiplex PCR assay. For the multiplex PCR, a mixture combining 60 forward primers for TCR Vbeta segments and 13 reverse primers for TCR Jbeta segments was used. In its TCRdb copy, this immuneACCESS table keeps in-frame sequences only and misses some clones. Where compared with another copy, unresolved V genes explain less than half of these, and the others have no known cause. Within this sample are some 90,000 clones, with roughly 79% of them counted one time only. Over 0.5% of the sample is taken by the ten largest. Sample: PBMCs. The receptors derive from a man aged 30 to 45 in good health and CMV-seronegative.

The V gene is TRBV18, the J gene TRBJ2-5; 9 bases are shared with TRBD1. The V gene end was trimmed by 2 bases and the J gene end by 4 bases; junction bases not matched to a gene: 5. The germline V gene encodes CDR1 KGHSH and CDR2 LQKENI. The length of the CDR3 is 15 residues. CDR3: CASSPGTGNSETQYF. The CDR3 DNA follows: TGTGCCAGCTCACCAGGGACAGGGAATTCAGAGACCCAGTACTTC.

The V gene is TRBV9, the J gene TRBJ2-6; D remains ambiguous. This CDR3 region has 14 residues. V lost 2 bases to trimming and J lost 2 bases, with 5 bases between them. Per germline, CDR1 SGDLS and CDR2 YYNGEE. The CDR3 DNA is TGTGCCAGCAGCGTCTCGGCTGGGGCCAACGTCCTGACTTTC. Protein sequence: CASSVSAGANVLTF.

The chain combines TRBV18 with TRBJ2-3; D may be TRBD1 (5 bases). The CDR3 is 15 residues long. The germline V gene encodes CDR1 KGHSH and CDR2 LQKENI. The germline V and J ends were trimmed by 5 bases and 4 bases, with 16 bases remaining between them. The CDR3 protein is CASSSSGNAADTQYF. The CDR3 nucleotides are TGTGCCAGCTCATCCTCAGGGAATGCGGCAGATACGCAGTATTTT.

The table lists this clone with a count of one. The chain links TRBV4-1 to TRBJ1-2; 9 nucleotides align to TRBD1. V lost 0 bases to trimming and J lost 11 bases; unmatched junction nucleotides: 10. CDR3 size: 15 residues. Germline V lookup: CDR1 MGHRA, CDR2 YSYEKL. The CDR3 loop is CASSQDNWDRATYTF. DNA for the CDR3: TGCGCCAGCAGCCAAGACAACTGGGACAGGGCAACTTACACCTTC.

The chain couples TRBV11-3 to TRBJ1-1; 8 bases fit TRBD1. CDR3 length equals 14 residues. With V trimmed by 4 bases and J by 10 bases, 11 bases remained unmatched. Germline V gene lookup returns CDR1 SGHNT and CDR2 YENEEA. CDR3: CASSSWTGNKGAFF. The CDR3 coding sequence is TGTGCCAGCAGCTCATGGACAGGGAACAAGGGAGCTTTCTTT. Combining the CDR3 with reference TRBV11-3 and TRBJ1-1 gives the whole variable domain EAGVVQSPRYKIIEKKQPVAFWCNPISGHNTLYWYLQNLGQGPELLIRYENEEAVDDSQLPKDRFSAERLKGVDSTLKIQPAELGDSAVYLCASSSWTGNKGAFFGQGTRLTVV.

The gene calls are TRBV5-1 and TRBJ2-4, with unresolved D. The V gene lost 0 bases and the J gene lost 6 bases, with 16 bases spanning the gap. Germline V lookup: CDR1 SGHRS, CDR2 YFSETQ. This CDR3 is built from 16 residues. The CDR3 loop is CASSLALGPTLNIQYF. CDR3 coding DNA: TGCGCCAGCAGCTTGGCCCTGGGCCCCACTCTAAACATTCAGTACTTC.

This chain uses TRBV11-2 with TRBJ2-1; TRBD2 matches at 14 bases. Losses at the gene ends were 3 bases for V and 9 bases for J; bases not matched to a gene: 7. Looked up from germline, CDR1 is SGHAT and CDR2 is FQNNGV. This CDR3 has 16 amino acids. CDR3 amino acids: CASSLWTSGRSIEQFF. The CDR3 region has the DNA TGTGCCAGCAGCTTGTGGACTAGCGGGAGGAGTATTGAGCAGTTCTTC.

This chain connects TRBV7-2 to TRBJ1-5; weak D call: TRBD1 (5 bases). Germline CDR1 SGHTA, CDR2 FQGNSA. The CDR3 covers 15 residues. Trimming shortened V by 7 bases and J by 3 bases, and 16 bases separated the two germline ends. CDR3 protein: CASTGGTAINQPQHF. CDR3 nucleotides: TGTGCCAGCACCGGGGGGACGGCAATCAATCAGCCCCAGCATTTT.

This clone was found a few times. Other DNA sequences within the sample encode an identical CDR3. The genes are TRBV19 and TRBJ1-1; weak D call: TRBD1 (5 bases). The CDR3 sequence is 13 residues long. Trimming removed 6 bases from V and 2 bases from J, with 10 bases in between. Germline-derived CDR1 and CDR2 are LNHDA and SQIVND (reference sequence). The CDR3 DNA reads TGTGCCAGTAGCCCTCAGGGAAACACTGAAGCTTTCTTT. Translation: CASSPQGNTEAFF.

As for this clone: Distinct nucleotide sequences in the sample also encode this CDR3. The chain links TRBV5-5 to TRBJ1-4; TRBD1 might be the D (6 bases). With 2 bases removed from V and 7 bases from J, the gap between germline ends came to 6 bases. Germline CDR1 SGHKS, CDR2 YYEKEE (reference sequence). The CDR3 has 12 amino acids. For the CDR3, the DNA is TGTGCCAGCAGCTTACAGGGTGAAAAACTGTTTTTT. This sequence encodes CASSLQGEKLFF.

This sequence joins TRBV4-2 and TRBJ2-7; 7 positions agree with TRBD2. CDR1 and CDR2 from the germline V gene are LGHNA and YNFKEQ. V trimming: 1 base; J trimming: 1 base; junction bases outside the gene matches: 7. The CDR3 loop spans 16 amino acids. The chain's CDR3 is CASSQASAGLSYEQYF. The CDR3 DNA reads as TGTGCCAGCAGCCAAGCGTCAGCGGGGTTATCCTACGAGCAGTACTTC.

The chain couples TRBV25-1 to TRBJ1-3; 7 bases line up with TRBD1. The germline gives CDR1 MGHDK, CDR2 SYGVNS. The CDR3 is made up of 13 amino acids. Germline trimming cut 6 bases from V and 6 bases from J; bases unmatched to any gene: 5. The CDR3: CASRGQAENTIYF. DNA of the CDR3: TGTGCCAGCAGAGGACAGGCAGAAAACACCATATATTTT.

V is TRBV7-9 and J is TRBJ2-7, with 14 bases matching TRBD2. CDR3 length equals 15 residues. Looked up from germline, CDR1 is SEHNR and CDR2 is FQNEAQ (reference sequence). The V segment lost 5 bases and the J segment 3 bases; nucleotides outside the gene matches: 3. CDR3 nucleotide sequence: TGTGCCAGCAGCCTCGGGACTAGCGGGAGCTACGAGCAGTACGTC. Encoded protein: CASSLGTSGSYEQYV.

This chain connects TRBV7-2 to TRBJ1-1, with TRBD1 matching over 8 bases. Germline CDR1 is SGHTA and CDR2 is FQGNSA. V lost 2 bases and J lost 11; bases outside the gene matches: 13. This CDR3 is 15 amino acids long. CDR3 region: CASSLTRTATGDAFF. CDR3 bases: TGTGCCAGCAGCTTAACCCGGACGGCGACAGGGGACGCTTTCTTT.

The rearrangement uses TRBV14 and TRBJ2-7; the D gene is possibly TRBD2 (5 bases). Germline CDR1 SGHDN, CDR2 FVKESK. The CDR3 runs to 12 residues. V lost 4 bases to trimming and J lost 6 bases, with 10 bases between them. CDR3 nucleotide sequence: TGTGCCAGCAGCCGAGGGCGAAGCGAGCAGTACTTC. Translated: CASSRGRSEQYF.

This clone was seen a few times. This chain joins TRBV4-1 and TRBJ2-5, with 11 positions matching TRBD2. V lost 4 bases and J lost 1; bases outside the gene matches: 2. The V gene's germline CDR1 is MGHRA and CDR2 YSYEKL. The CDR3 length is 15 residues. The CDR3 region is CASSRGTSGQETQYF. In DNA form, the CDR3 reads TGCGCCAGCAGCCGAGGGACTAGCGGCCAAGAGACCCAGTACTTC.

This chain joins TRBV7-9 and TRBJ2-5; TRBD1 matches 7 bases. The ends lost 5 bases at V and 5 bases at J; junction bases unmatched: 11. Looked up from germline, CDR1 is SEHNR and CDR2 is FQNEAQ (reference sequence). This CDR3 has 15 amino acids. The CDR3 DNA is TGTGCCAGCAGCGAGGGACAGATTAATCGGGAGACCCAGTACTTC. It translates to CASSEGQINRETQYF.

This clone was counted only a few times. This CDR3 is also generated by other DNA sequences in the sample. The chain employs TRBV5-1 and TRBJ1-4, with D uncertain. Germline CDR1 and CDR2: SGHRS and YFSETQ. This CDR3 is built from 14 residues. V was cut by 0 bases and J by 5 bases, with 8 bases left in between. The CDR3 is CASSLGRGNEKLFF. The CDR3 DNA follows: TGCGCCAGCAGCTTGGGCAGAGGAAATGAAAAACTGTTTTTT.

The J gene is TRBJ1-2, the V gene TRBV7-2; no firm D call. Between the trimmed V and J ends, which lost 3 bases and 1 base, there was a span of 9 bases. Germline V CDR1 and CDR2: SGHTA, FQGNSA. This CDR3 is 14 amino acids long. The CDR3 DNA reads TGTGCCAGCAGCTTCCAAGCATTTAACTATGGCTACACCTTC. This encodes CASSFQAFNYGYTF.

V gene TRBV13 combines with J gene TRBJ2-1; 11 bases match TRBD1. Germline V CDR1 and CDR2: PRHDT, FYEKMQ (reference sequence). Germline trimming cut 5 bases from V and 6 bases from J; bases unmatched to any gene: 6. CDR3 length: 15 residues. The CDR3, as DNA: TGTGCCAGCAGCCCAGCCGGGACAGGGGGCAATGAGCAGTTCTTC. Translating it yields CASSPAGTGGNEQFF. The full variable domain, with the rest looked up from reference TRBV13 and TRBJ2-1, is AAGVIQSPRHLIKEKRETATLKCYPIPRHDTVYWYQQGPGQDPQFLISFYEKMQSDKGSIPDRFSAQQFSDYHSELNMSSLELGDSALYFCASSPAGTGGNEQFFGPGTRLTVL.

The chain couples TRBV5-4 to TRBJ2-5; TRBD2 agrees at 9 bases. The CDR3 runs 16 residues. Germline V gives CDR1 SGHNT, CDR2 YYREEE (reference sequence). Trimming took 2 bases from V and 2 from J; bases not matched to a gene: 7. CDR3 residues: CASSFRLAGMQETQYF. The DNA of the CDR3 is TGTGCCAGCAGCTTTCGGCTAGCGGGAATGCAAGAGACCCAGTACTTC. The entire variable domain, with the rest obtained from reference TRBV5-4 and TRBJ2-5, is as follows: ETGVTQSPTHLIKTRGQQVTLRCSSQSGHNTVSWYQQALGQGPQFIFQYYREEENGRGNFPPRFSGLQFPNYSSELNVNALELDDSALYLCASSFRLAGMQETQYFGPGTRLLVL.

The gene calls are TRBV27 and TRBJ1-1, with D possibly matching TRBD1 (5 bases). Germline CDR1 and CDR2: MNHEY and SMNVEV (reference sequence). The CDR3 sequence is 14 residues long. V gave up 3 bases and J gave up 3 bases, with 11 bases separating them. The CDR3 sequence: CASSFFGGDTEAFF. The CDR3 DNA reads as TGTGCCAGCAGTTTCTTTGGGGGGGACACTGAAGCTTTCTTT.

The chain couples TRBV5-1 to TRBJ2-1; TRBD2 matches 7 bases. The CDR3 consists of 15 residues. V shed 0 bases, J shed 4 bases, and the junction held 4 bases outside the gene matches. Germline V gives CDR1 SGHRS, CDR2 YFSETQ. The CDR3 loop is CASSLGLAAYNEQFF. CDR3 sequence (DNA): TGCGCCAGCAGCTTGGGTCTAGCGGCTTACAATGAGCAGTTCTTC.

The chain links TRBV18 to TRBJ1-6, with unresolved D. CDR3 length: 13 residues. The V gene lost 2 bases and the J gene lost 6 bases, with 5 bases spanning the gap. Germline CDR1 KGHSH, CDR2 LQKENI. The CDR3 here is CASSPGSNSPLHF. CDR3 sequence (DNA): TGTGCCAGCTCACCAGGGAGTAATTCACCCCTCCACTTT.